This T cell receptor (beta chain) was observed in a study of CD8+ T cells in alopecia areata. This clone showed up just a few times. The antigen is undetermined. Sequencing used cDNA as its template, made by extracting RNA and reverse transcribing it. Sequencing used immunoSEQ multiplex PCR; TCRdb keeps in-frame clones, though not all of them. The sample contains about 130,000 clones, approximately 48% of which appear only once. Study conclusions and caveats: Elevated clonality characterized lesional scalp relative to normal scalp, particularly in alopecia totalis/universalis. Normal skin's resident alphabeta T cells are sequenced alongside lesional scalp T cells.

The germline V gene has CDR1 LGHNT and CDR2 FRNRAP. V lost 7 bases and J lost 6, with 13 bases in between. The CDR3 spans 13 residues. The sequence derives from a human donor with alopecia areata. V and J are TRBV12-5 and TRBJ1-5; no clear D gene. The source material was CD8+ T cells sorted from blood, sampled at week 0. DNA of the CDR3: TGTGCTAGTGTCCCCGAGGACGGTCAGCCCCAGCATTTT. It specifies CASVPEDGQPQHF.